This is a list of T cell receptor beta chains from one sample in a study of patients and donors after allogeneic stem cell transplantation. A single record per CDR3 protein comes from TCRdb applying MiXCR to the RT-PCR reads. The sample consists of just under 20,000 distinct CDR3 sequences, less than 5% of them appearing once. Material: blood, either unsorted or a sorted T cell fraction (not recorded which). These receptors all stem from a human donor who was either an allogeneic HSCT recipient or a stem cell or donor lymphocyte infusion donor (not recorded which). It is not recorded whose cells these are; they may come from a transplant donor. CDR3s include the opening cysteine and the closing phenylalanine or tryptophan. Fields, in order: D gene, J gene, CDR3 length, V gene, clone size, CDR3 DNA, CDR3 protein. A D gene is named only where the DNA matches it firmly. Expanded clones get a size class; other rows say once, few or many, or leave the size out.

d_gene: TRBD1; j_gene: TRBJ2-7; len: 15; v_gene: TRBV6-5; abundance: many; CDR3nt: TGTGCCAGCAGTCACCCGACAGGGGGCAGCTACGAGCAGTACTTC; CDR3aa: CASSHPTGGSYEQYF
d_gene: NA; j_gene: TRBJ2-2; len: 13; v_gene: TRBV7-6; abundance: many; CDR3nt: TGTGCCAGCAGTTTAGTCACATTGAGGGAGCTGTTTTTT; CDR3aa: CASSLVTLRELFF
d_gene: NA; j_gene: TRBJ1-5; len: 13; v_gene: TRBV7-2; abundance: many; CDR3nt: TGTGCCAGCAGCCTCCGGGACATCCAGCCCCAGCATTTT; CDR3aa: CASSLRDIQPQHF
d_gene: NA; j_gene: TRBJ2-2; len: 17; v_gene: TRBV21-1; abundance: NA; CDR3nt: TGTGCCAGCAGCACACTAGCGGGGGGGCCGTACACCGGGGAGCTGTTTTTT; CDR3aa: CASSTLAGGPYTGELFF
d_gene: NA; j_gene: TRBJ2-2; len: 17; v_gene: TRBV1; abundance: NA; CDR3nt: TGCACCAGCATCAACTACTCAGCGGGACCCAACACCGGGGAGCTGTTTTTT; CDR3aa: CTSINYSAGPNTGELFF
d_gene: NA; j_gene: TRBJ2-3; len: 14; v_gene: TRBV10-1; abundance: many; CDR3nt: TGCGCCAGCAGTGAATGGGGCTTCACAGATACGCAGTATTTT; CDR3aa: CASSEWGFTDTQYF
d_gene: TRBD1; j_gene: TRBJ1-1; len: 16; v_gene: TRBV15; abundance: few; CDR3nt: TGTGCCACCAGCATGGAAACAGGGGTCCCGAACACTGAAGCTTTCTTT; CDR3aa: CATSMETGVPNTEAFF
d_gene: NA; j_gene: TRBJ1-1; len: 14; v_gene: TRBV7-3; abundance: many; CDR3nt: TGTGCCAGCAGCTCCAGGACTCAGAACACTGAAGCTTTCTTT; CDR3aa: CASSSRTQNTEAFF
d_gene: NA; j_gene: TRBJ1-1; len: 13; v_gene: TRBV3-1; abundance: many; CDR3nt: TGTGCCAGCAGCTTGATAATGAACACTGAAGCTTTCTTT; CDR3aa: CASSLIMNTEAFF
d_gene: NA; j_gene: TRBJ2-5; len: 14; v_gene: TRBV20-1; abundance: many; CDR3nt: TGCAGTGCACCGAGACTAGGGGCCCCAGAGACCCAGTACTTC; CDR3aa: CSAPRLGAPETQYF
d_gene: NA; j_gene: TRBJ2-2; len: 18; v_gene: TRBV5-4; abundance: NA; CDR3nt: TGTGCCAGCAGCTTCGGTTGGGGGGCGGGGGAGAACACCGGGGAGCTGTTTTTT; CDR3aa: CASSFGWGAGENTGELFF
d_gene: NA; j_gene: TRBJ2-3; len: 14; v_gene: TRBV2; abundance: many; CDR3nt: TGTGCCAGCAGGGACAGAAGGGGCACAGATACGCAGTATTTT; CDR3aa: CASRDRRGTDTQYF
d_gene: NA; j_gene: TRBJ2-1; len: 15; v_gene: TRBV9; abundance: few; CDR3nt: TGTGCCAGCAGCGTAGAGGGAATGGCGGCCAATGAGCAGTTCTTC; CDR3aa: CASSVEGMAANEQFF
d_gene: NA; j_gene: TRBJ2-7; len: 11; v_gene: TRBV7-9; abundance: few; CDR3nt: TGTGCCAGCAGCCGACTGTACGAGCAGTACTTC; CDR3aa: CASSRLYEQYF
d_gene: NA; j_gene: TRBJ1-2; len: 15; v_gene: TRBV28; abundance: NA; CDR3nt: TGTGCCAGCAGTTTGGGGGGCTCCCTTAACTATGGCTACACCTTC; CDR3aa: CASSLGGSLNYGYTF
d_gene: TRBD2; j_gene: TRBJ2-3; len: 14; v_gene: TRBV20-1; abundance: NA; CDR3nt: TGCAGTGCTAGTCTAGCGGGACCCACAGATACGCAGTATTTT; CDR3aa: CSASLAGPTDTQYF